This T cell receptor beta chain was sequenced during a study of post-analysis software for immune sequencing data. Study results and limitations: Roughly five TRBV segments, including TRBV5-6, TRBV5-1 and TRBV20-1, were more frequent in patients than controls.

Germline-derived CDR1 and CDR2 are MGHRA and YSYEKL. The CDR3 is made up of 14 amino acids. V lost 1 base to trimming and J lost 8 bases; unmatched junction nucleotides: 6. There are a few counts of this clonotype. Its antigen is unidentified. cDNA libraries for TCR beta contained unique molecular identifiers. MiXCR, applied by TCRdb to the PCR reads, yields one record per CDR3 protein. The sample has hundreds of thousands of distinct CDR3 sequences, roughly 29% seen once. V and J are TRBV4-1 and TRBJ2-3; 7 bases align to TRBD1. Input material: blood. The origin of this receptor is a girl aged 5-17 years with multiple sclerosis. Here the CDR3 DNA reads TGCGCCAGCAGCCAAGGACAGGGCTCGGGTACGCAGTATTTT. Translated: CASSQGQGSGTQYF.